This TCR beta chain was obtained from a study of T-cell memory formation after mild COVID-19. On the study more broadly: TCR clusters mostly belonged to single donors.

General study points: A second wave expanding day 15 to 37 was CD4+-biased; contracting clones were balanced.

This CDR3 is 17 amino acids long. Trimming left V 3 bases short and J 0 bases short, with 12 bases between. One entry per CDR3 protein results from TCRdb running MiXCR on the 5' RACE reads. The data contain 250,000 to 350,000 distinct CDR3 sequences, about a sixth of them singletons. A word on this clonotype: Antigen unknown.

V and J are TRBV23-1 and TRBJ1-6; D uncertain. TRBV23-1 is an ORF; its function is uncertain. The sample consisted of PBMCs or a T cell subset sorted from them (not recorded which). This receptor was obtained from a young man who had mild COVID-19 (a few samples of this study predate the infection). Cell type and time point are not known. Here the CDR3 reads CASSQTRRSSYNSPLHF. The CDR3 nucleotides are TGCGCCAGCAGTCAGACCAGACGGAGCTCCTATAATTCACCCCTCCACTTT.